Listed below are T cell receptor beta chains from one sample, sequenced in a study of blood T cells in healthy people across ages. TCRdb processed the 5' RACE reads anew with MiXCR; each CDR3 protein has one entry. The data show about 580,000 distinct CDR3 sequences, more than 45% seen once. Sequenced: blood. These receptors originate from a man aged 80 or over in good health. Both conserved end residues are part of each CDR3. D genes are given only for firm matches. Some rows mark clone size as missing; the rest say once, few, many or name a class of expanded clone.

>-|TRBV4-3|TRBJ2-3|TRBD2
CASSQKIRSGRAGDTQYF
TGCGCCAGCAGCCAGAAGATTCGAAGCGGGAGGGCGGGAGATACGCAGTATTTT
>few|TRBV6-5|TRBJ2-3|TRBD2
CASSSGLLAGGPDTQYF
TGTGCCAGCAGTTCGGGGCTACTAGCGGGAGGCCCAGATACGCAGTATTTT
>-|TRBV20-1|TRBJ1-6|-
CSARPAQRPNSPLHF
TGCAGTGCTAGGCCAGCACAGAGACCAAATTCACCCCTCCACTTT
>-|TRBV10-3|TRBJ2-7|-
CAISESTEVFYEQYF
TGTGCCATCAGTGAGTCTACAGAGGTCTTCTACGAGCAGTACTTC
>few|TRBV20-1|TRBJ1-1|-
CSAPTVPEGTEAFF
TGCAGTGCGCCGACAGTCCCAGAGGGGACTGAAGCTTTCTTT
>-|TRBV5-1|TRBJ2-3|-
CASSSDRPARDTQYF
TGCGCCAGCAGCTCCGATCGGCCGGCCCGGGATACGCAGTATTTT
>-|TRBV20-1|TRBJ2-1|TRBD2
CSASGGTSGSVGQFF
TGCAGTGCTAGTGGGGGGACTAGCGGGTCTGTCGGCCAGTTCTTC
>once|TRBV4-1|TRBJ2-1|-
CASSQAGEIYNEQFF
TGCGCCAGCAGCCAAGCGGGCGAGATTTACAATGAGCAGTTCTTC
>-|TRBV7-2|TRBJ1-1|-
CVSSLEGTLTNTEAFF
TGTGTCAGCAGCTTAGAAGGGACGCTAACGAACACTGAAGCTTTCTTT
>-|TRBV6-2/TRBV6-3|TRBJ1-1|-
CASSYGSMGTEAFF
TGTGCCAGCAGTTACGGGTCGATGGGCACTGAAGCTTTCTTT
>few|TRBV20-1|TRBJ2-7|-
CSASNQLYEQYF
TGCAGTGCTAGTAATCAGCTCTACGAGCAGTACTTC
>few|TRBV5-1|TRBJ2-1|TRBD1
CASSSGQGAFSEQFF
TGCGCCAGCAGCTCTGGACAGGGGGCGTTCAGTGAGCAGTTCTTC
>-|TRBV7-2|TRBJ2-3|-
CASSLRFGTDTQYF
TGTGCCAGCAGCTTAAGGTTCGGCACAGATACGCAGTATTTT
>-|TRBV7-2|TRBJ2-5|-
CASSFSGGAETQYF
TGTGCCAGCAGCTTTTCGGGGGGCGCCGAGACCCAGTACTTC
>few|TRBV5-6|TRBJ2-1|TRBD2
CASSLERLAGHNEQFF
TGTGCCAGCAGCTTGGAAAGACTAGCGGGACACAATGAGCAGTTCTTC
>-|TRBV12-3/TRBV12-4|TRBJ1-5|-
CASSLSDPRAQQPQHF
TGTGCCAGCAGTTTATCGGATCCCCGGGCCCAACAGCCCCAGCATTTT
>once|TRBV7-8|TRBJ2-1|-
CASRGDYWGRNYNEQFF
TGTGCCAGCAGGGGGGATTATTGGGGGAGGAACTACAATGAGCAGTTCTTC
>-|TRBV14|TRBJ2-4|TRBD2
CASSPWLRTSGSLAKNIQYF
TGTGCCAGCAGCCCTTGGCTCAGGACTAGCGGGAGCCTAGCCAAAAACATTCAGTACTTC
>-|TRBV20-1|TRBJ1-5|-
CSARGGDSNQPQHF
TGCAGTGCCAGAGGGGGGGATAGCAATCAGCCCCAGCATTTT
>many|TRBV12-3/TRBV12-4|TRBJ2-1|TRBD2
CASSLGLAGASSYNEQFF
TGTGCCAGCAGTTTGGGACTAGCGGGAGCGAGCTCCTACAATGAGCAGTTCTTC
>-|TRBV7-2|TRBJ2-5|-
CASSLGVQGWETQYF
TGTGCCAGCAGCTTAGGAGTACAGGGCTGGGAGACCCAGTACTTC
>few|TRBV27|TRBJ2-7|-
CASSPRYSYEQYF
TGTGCCAGCAGTCCCCGATACTCCTACGAGCAGTACTTC
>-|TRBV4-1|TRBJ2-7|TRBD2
CASSQEVGLAGGHYEQYF
TGCGCCAGCAGCCAAGAGGTGGGACTAGCGGGGGGGCATTACGAGCAGTACTTC
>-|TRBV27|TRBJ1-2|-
CASSLGSGGANYGYTF
TGTGCCAGCAGTTTAGGATCCGGGGGAGCTAACTATGGCTACACCTTC
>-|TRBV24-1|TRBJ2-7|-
CATSERYNEQYF
TGTGCCACCAGTGAGCGTTACAATGAGCAGTACTTC
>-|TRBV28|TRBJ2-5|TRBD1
CASSLMGQGEETQYF
TGTGCCAGCAGTCTTATGGGACAGGGGGAAGAGACCCAGTACTTC
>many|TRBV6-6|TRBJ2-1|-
CASSPSGWKGTYNEQFF
TGTGCCAGCAGCCCATCGGGGTGGAAGGGCACCTACAATGAGCAGTTCTTC
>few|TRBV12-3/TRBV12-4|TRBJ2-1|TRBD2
CASSFRLAGGSYNEQFF
TGTGCCAGCAGTTTTCGACTAGCGGGGGGTTCCTACAATGAGCAGTTCTTC
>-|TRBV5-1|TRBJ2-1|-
CASSQFIRLSYNEQFF
TGCGCCAGCAGCCAATTTATAAGGCTCTCCTACAATGAGCAGTTCTTC
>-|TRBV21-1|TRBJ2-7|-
CASSSRRDSRRGDEQYF
TGTGCCAGCAGCTCCCGACGGGACAGCCGGCGGGGAGACGAGCAGTACTTC
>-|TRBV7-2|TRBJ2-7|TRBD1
CASSTRDRCEQYF
TGTGCCAGCAGCACTCGGGACAGATGCGAGCAGTACTTC
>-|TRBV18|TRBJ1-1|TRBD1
CASSQQGIGTEAFF
TGTGCCAGCTCCCAACAGGGGATAGGCACTGAAGCTTTCTTT
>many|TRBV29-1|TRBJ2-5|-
CSVAPGHLQETQYF
TGCAGCGTCGCTCCGGGACACCTCCAAGAGACCCAGTACTTC
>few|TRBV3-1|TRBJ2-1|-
CASSHLGPDNEQFF
TGTGCCAGCAGCCACCTGGGACCGGACAATGAGCAGTTCTTC
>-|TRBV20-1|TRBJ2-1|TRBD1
CSASTGTGIEQFF
TGCAGTGCAAGCACCGGGACAGGGATTGAGCAGTTCTTC
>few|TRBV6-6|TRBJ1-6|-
CASSDSRDTGSLHF
TGTGCCAGCAGTGACTCCCGGGACACGGGTTCCCTCCACTTT
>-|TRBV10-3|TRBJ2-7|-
CAIRFGPRAYEQYF
TGTGCCATCAGATTCGGCCCCCGCGCTTATGAGCAGTACTTC
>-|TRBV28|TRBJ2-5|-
CASRPPHRSETQYF
TGTGCCAGCAGACCTCCGCACCGCTCGGAGACCCAGTACTTC
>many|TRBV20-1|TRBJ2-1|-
CSARGGLSYNEQFF
TGCAGTGCTAGAGGGGGGCTCTCCTACAATGAGCAGTTCTTC
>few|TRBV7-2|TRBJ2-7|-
CASSFKSEGSYEQYF
TGTGCCAGCAGCTTTAAATCAGAGGGATCCTACGAGCAGTACTTC
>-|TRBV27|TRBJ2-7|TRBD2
CASSPTSGTGQRQYF
TGTGCCAGCAGTCCTACTAGCGGTACCGGACAGAGGCAGTACTTC
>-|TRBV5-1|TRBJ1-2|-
CASSLAGEGYTF
TGCGCCAGCAGCTTGGCGGGAGAAGGCTACACCTTC
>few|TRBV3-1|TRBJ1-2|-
CASSHQTSNYGYTF
TGTGCCAGCAGCCATCAGACATCCAACTATGGCTACACCTTC
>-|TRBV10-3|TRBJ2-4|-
CAISESGAKNIQYF
TGTGCCATCAGTGAGTCCGGAGCCAAAAACATTCAGTACTTC
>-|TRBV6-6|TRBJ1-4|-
CASKGREGEKLFF
TGTGCCAGTAAGGGCCGGGAGGGGGAAAAACTGTTTTTT